The 31 T cell receptor beta chains below come from one sample, sequenced in a study of Ad26.COV2.S vaccination and SARS-CoV-2 variants. The data were produced by immunoSEQ multiplex PCR, yet TCRdb's version contains in-frame clones alone and is incomplete. Of 300,000 to 400,000 clones listed, approximately 81% are singletons. Regarding treatment: about 20 received Ad26.COV2.S at low or high dose, single or two shots; 5 received placebo; per-sample allocation not given. The study sampled participants on day 63 after the first vaccine or placebo injection. This specimen consisted of peripheral blood, obtained in a trial of Ad26.COV2.S vaccine versus placebo. Receptor source: a person aged 18-60 years who received the Ad26.COV2.S COVID-19 vaccine or a placebo.

The genes are TRBV30 and TRBJ2-7, with D perhaps TRBD1 (6 bases). Germline V gene lookup returns CDR1 GTSNPN and CDR2 SVGIG (reference sequence). Deletions cut 3 bases from V and 3 bases from J, with 18 bases between. The CDR3 runs 15 residues. This CDR3 is CAWSDRQDPYYEQYF. CDR3 sequence (DNA): TGTGCCTGGAGCGATAGACAGGACCCGTACTACGAGCAGTACTTC. Full variable domain (remainder filled in from reference TRBV30 and TRBJ2-7): SQTIHQWPATLVQPVGSPLSLECTVEGTSNPNLYWYRQAAGRGLQLLFYSVGIGQISSEVPQNLSASRPQDRQFILSSKKLLLSDSGFYLCAWSDRQDPYYEQYFGPGTRLTVT.

This clone was seen just once. This chain uses TRBV7-9 with TRBJ1-1; D perhaps matches TRBD1 (5 bases). This CDR3 has 14 residues. Looked up from germline, CDR1 is SEHNR and CDR2 is FQNEAQ (reference sequence). Trimming took 3 bases from V and 5 from J, leaving 13 bases between them. The CDR3 spells CASSFGGVETEAFF. For the CDR3, the DNA is TGTGCCAGCAGCTTTGGGGGGGTCGAGACTGAAGCTTTCTTT.

This chain's CDR3 is CASSDRSGVDAKNIQYF. CDR3 bases: TGTGCCAGCAGCGACCGGAGTGGGGTGGACGCCAAAAACATTCAGTACTTC. The chain couples TRBV6-2 or TRBV6-3 to TRBJ2-4; D ambiguous. V lost 6 bases and J 1 base, leaving 19 bases between the germline ends. This CDR3 comprises 17 residues. Germline values: CDR1 MNHEY, CDR2 SVGEGT.

V usage is TRBV6-5 and J usage is TRBJ1-6; TRBD1 matches at 10 bases. Germline V gives CDR1 MNHEY, CDR2 SVGAGI. V trimming: 5 bases; J trimming: 7 bases; junction bases outside the gene matches: 2. This CDR3 has 14 amino acids. CDR3 region: CASSTGQGNSPLHF. DNA for the CDR3: TGTGCCAGCAGTACGGGACAGGGGAATTCACCCCTCCACTTT.

The V call is TRBV10-2, the J call TRBJ2-7; 10 bases fit TRBD1. There are 18 residues in the CDR3. V lost 2 bases, J lost 4 bases, and 14 bases stayed unmatched. Germline assignment: CDR1 WSHSY and CDR2 SAAADI. CDR3 protein: CASSEGTGVPLTPYEQYF. CDR3 coding DNA: TGCGCCAGCAGTGAGGGGACAGGGGTTCCCCTGACCCCTTACGAGCAGTACTTC.

This chain connects TRBV29-1 to TRBJ1-2, with 7 bases identical to TRBD1. The V gene end was trimmed by 6 bases and the J gene end by 2 bases; junction bases not matched to a gene: 3. This CDR3 comprises 12 residues. CDR1 and CDR2 (germline): SQVTM, ANQGSEA. This CDR3 is CSVGGQNYGYTF. The CDR3 DNA sequence: TGCAGCGTCGGGGGACAGAACTATGGCTACACCTTC.

The chain combines TRBV7-9 with TRBJ1-2, with D uncertain. Germline lookup yields CDR1 SEHNR and CDR2 FQNEAQ (reference sequence). This CDR3 contains 12 residues. Trimming took off 3 bases at V and 3 bases at J, with 5 bases between the two ends. CDR3 sequence: CASSFSDYGYTF. CDR3 bases: TGTGCCAGCAGCTTCAGTGACTATGGCTACACCTTC.

The V and J genes are TRBV30 and TRBJ1-4; the D is unclear. The CDR3 runs 14 residues. V lost 2 bases to trimming and J lost 3 bases, with 10 bases between them. The germline gives CDR1 GTSNPN, CDR2 SVGIG (reference sequence). CDR3 loop: CAWSYDGANEKLFF. In DNA, the CDR3 is TGTGCCTGGAGTTATGACGGGGCTAATGAAAAACTGTTTTTT.

DNA of the CDR3: TGTGCCAGTAGTATAGCTAGTCCTGGGGCCCTCCACTTT. This codes for CASSIASPGALHF. The chain couples TRBV19 to TRBJ1-6; D is undetermined. The CDR3 sequence is 13 residues long. Germline V gene sequence: CDR1 LNHDA, CDR2 SQIVND (reference sequence). V gave up 1 base and J gave up 14 bases, with 12 bases separating them. The whole variable domain, filled in from reference TRBV19 and TRBJ1-6, reads DGGITQSPKYLFRKEGQNVTLSCEQNLNHDAMYWYRQDPGQGLRLIYYSQIVNDFQKGDIAEGYSVSREKKESFPLTVTSAQKNPTAFYLCASSIASPGALHFGNGTRLTVT.

The CDR3: CASSAGGRAFF. The CDR3 bases are TGCGCCAGCAGTGCGGGGGGGCGGGCGTTCTTC. The chain joins TRBV10-1 to TRBJ2-1; 8 bases are a match to TRBD2. V gave up 4 bases and J gave up 15 bases; unmatched junction bases: 5. This CDR3 has 11 residues. From germline, CDR1 is WNHNN and CDR2 SYGVQD (reference sequence).

This rearrangement joins TRBV3-1 (or the pseudogene TRBV3-2) to TRBJ2-3; 10 positions agree with TRBD2. The J segment lost 1 base and the V segment lost 3 bases, leaving 7 bases of the junction unmatched. This CDR3 is 17 amino acids long. Germline assignment: CDR1 LGHDT and CDR2 YNNKEL (reference sequence). The CDR3: CASSQSLAGVGTDTQYF. CDR3 in DNA: TGTGCCAGCAGCCAGAGCCTAGCGGGAGTCGGCACAGATACGCAGTATTTT.

V and J are TRBV7-2 and TRBJ2-3; D ambiguous. Per the germline V gene, CDR1 is SGHTA and CDR2 is FQGNSA. The CDR3 has 12 residues. With 2 bases removed from V and 10 bases from J, the gap between germline ends came to 10 bases. The CDR3 DNA is TGTGCCAGCAGCTTAAACTCAGGAGCGCAGTATTTT. Its protein is CASSLNSGAQYF.

The V call is TRBV30, the J call TRBJ1-3; D gene unclear. Germline CDR1 and CDR2: GTSNPN and SVGIG (reference sequence). This CDR3 has 11 amino acids. V shed 4 bases and J shed 8 bases, with 9 bases lying between them. The chain's CDR3 is CAWIPDHTIYF. For the CDR3, the DNA is TGTGCCTGGATTCCGGATCACACCATATATTTT. The full variable domain, with the rest looked up from reference TRBV30 and TRBJ1-3, is SQTIHQWPATLVQPVGSPLSLECTVEGTSNPNLYWYRQAAGRGLQLLFYSVGIGQISSEVPQNLSASRPQDRQFILSSKKLLLSDSGFYLCAWIPDHTIYFGEGSWLTVV.

The CDR3 protein is CASSPTGASTDTQYF. CDR3 nucleotides: TGTGCCAGCAGCCCGACAGGGGCGAGCACAGATACGCAGTATTTT. This chain connects TRBV11-2 to TRBJ2-3; TRBD1 matches at 8 bases. Germline-derived CDR1 and CDR2 are SGHAT and FQNNGV. There are 15 residues in the CDR3. Unmatched junction bases numbered 4, after V lost 5 bases and J lost 0 bases. Variable domain in full (rest from reference TRBV11-2 and TRBJ2-3): EAGVAQSPRYKIIEKRQSVAFWCNPISGHATLYWYQQILGQGPKLLIQFQNNGVVDDSQLPKDRFSAERLKGVDSTLKIQPAKLEDSAVYLCASSPTGASTDTQYFGPGTRLTVL.

Here the CDR3 reads CASSRPGQGNTIYF. CDR3 DNA sequence: TGTGCCAGCAGTAGACCGGGACAGGGAAACACCATATATTTT. V usage is TRBV25-1 and J usage is TRBJ1-3, with 7 bases aligning to TRBD1. Trimming at V came to 5 bases and at J to 4 bases, leaving 5 bases not matched to a gene. The CDR3 runs 14 residues. Germline CDR1 reads MGHDK; CDR2 reads SYGVNS. Together with reference TRBV25-1 and TRBJ1-3, the CDR3 gives the full variable domain: EADIYQTPRYLVIGTGKKITLECSQTMGHDKMYWYQQDPGMELHLIHYSYGVNSTEKGDLSSESTVSRIRTEHFPLTLESARPSHTSQYLCASSRPGQGNTIYFGEGSWLTVV.

V gene TRBV21-1 combines with J gene TRBJ2-1; TRBD1 is the table's D call, not checked against the DNA. TRBV21-1 is labeled a pseudogene. The CDR3 contains 16 residues. The CDR3 region has the DNA TGTGCCAGCAGCAACCAGGACTACAGGGGTCTTGGTGAGCAGTTCTTC. Translated, it gives CASSNQDYRGLGEQFF.

The chain employs TRBV19 and TRBJ1-5; tentatively, D is TRBD1 (6 bases). V shed 5 bases and J shed 7 bases, with 21 bases lying between them. Per germline, CDR1 LNHDA and CDR2 SQIVND (reference sequence). The CDR3 runs to 16 residues. DNA of the CDR3: TGTGCCAGTAGTGCCAACGGAGACAGGTTGAGGCAGCCCCAGCATTTT. It specifies CASSANGDRLRQPQHF.

This sequence joins TRBV3-1 (or the pseudogene TRBV3-2) and TRBJ2-1, with TRBD2 matching over 7 bases. Looked up from germline, CDR1 is LGHDT and CDR2 is YNNKEL (reference sequence). CDR3 length equals 15 residues. V trimming: 0 bases; J trimming: 6 bases; junction bases outside the gene matches: 5. The CDR3 nucleotides read TGTGCCAGCAGCCAAGATTCGGTAGCGGGCAATGAGCAGTTCTTC. It specifies CASSQDSVAGNEQFF.

V and J are TRBV5-1 and TRBJ2-7, with 8 bases identical to TRBD1. Germline V gives CDR1 SGHRS, CDR2 YFSETQ. V trimming: 4 bases; J trimming: 3 bases; junction bases outside the gene matches: 6. The length of the CDR3 is 14 residues. CDR3 residues: CASSPDGQGYEQYF. The CDR3 DNA reads as TGCGCCAGCAGCCCGGACGGACAGGGCTACGAGCAGTACTTC.

The gene calls are TRBV29-1 and TRBJ2-3; possible D gene TRBD1, 5 bases. The V gene lost 7 bases and the J gene lost 1 base, with 9 bases spanning the gap. The CDR3 runs 12 residues. Germline V gives CDR1 SQVTM, CDR2 ANQGSEA. The CDR3 loop is CSGTQGTDTQYF. The CDR3 region has the DNA TGCAGCGGGACACAAGGCACAGATACGCAGTATTTT.

The rearrangement joins TRBV11-2 to TRBJ2-1; 10 nucleotides agree with TRBD1. The CDR3 is 17 amino acids. Trimming removed 5 bases from V and 6 bases from J; junction bases left unmatched: 13. In germline, CDR1 is SGHAT, CDR2 FQNNGV. Here the CDR3 reads CASSLGRGQGGFNEQFF. Written as DNA, the CDR3 is TGTGCCAGCAGCCTAGGACGTGGACAGGGGGGCTTCAATGAGCAGTTCTTC.

On this clone: This specimen includes other DNA sequences encoding the same CDR3. The DNA of the CDR3 is TGCAGCGCGTTGGACGCTAACTATGGCTACACCTTC. It is translated as CSALDANYGYTF. The V gene is TRBV29-1, the J gene TRBJ1-2; D call uncertain. Between the trimmed V and J ends, which lost 7 bases and 0 bases, there was a span of 9 bases. The CDR3 length is 12 residues. CDR1 SQVTM and CDR2 ANQGSEA come from the germline V gene.

This chain uses TRBV4-1 with TRBJ2-7, with D perhaps TRBD1 (5 bases). This CDR3 is built from 16 residues. With 1 base removed from V and 3 bases from J, the gap between germline ends came to 16 bases. CDR1 MGHRA and CDR2 YSYEKL come from the germline V gene. The CDR3 loop reads CASSQVSGQGHYEQYF. The CDR3 coding sequence is TGCGCCAGCAGCCAAGTATCTGGGCAGGGTCACTACGAGCAGTACTTC.

The chain carries TRBV4-2 and TRBJ2-5; D unresolved. The CDR3 loop spans 15 amino acids. Germline CDR1 reads LGHNA; CDR2 reads YNFKEQ. Trimming left V 1 base short and J 0 bases short, with 9 bases between. The CDR3 DNA sequence: TGTGCCAGCAGCCAAGGAACGCTTTACCAAGAGACCCAGTACTTC. Encoded protein: CASSQGTLYQETQYF.

This clone was found once. This chain joins TRBV6-5 and TRBJ1-2; no definite D call. Deletions cut 4 bases from V and 2 bases from J, with 14 bases between. There are 15 residues in the CDR3. CDR1 and CDR2 (germline): MNHEY, SVGAGI. The CDR3 loop reads CASSSVYGGNYGYTF. In DNA form, the CDR3 reads TGTGCCAGCAGTTCAGTTTACGGCGGGAACTATGGCTACACCTTC.

The genes are TRBV10-3 and TRBJ1-1; D is perhaps TRBD1 (6 bases). CDR3 length equals 13 residues. Germline lookup yields CDR1 ENHRY and CDR2 SYGVKD. V was cut by 7 bases and J by 1 base, with 10 bases left in between. In DNA form, the CDR3 reads TGTGCCATCAATAGGGGGGCGAACACTGAAGCTTTCTTT. The encoded protein is CAINRGANTEAFF.

In its sample, this clone was seen once. The chain is built from TRBV28 and TRBJ1-4; D is possibly TRBD1 (5 bases). V lost 8 bases and J 7 bases, leaving 17 bases between the germline ends. The CDR3 length is 14 residues. Looked up from germline, CDR1 is MDHEN and CDR2 is SYDVKM. For the CDR3, the DNA is TGTGCCAGCCACCGGACGGGGCTGAGTGAAAAACTGTTTTTT. Protein product: CASHRTGLSEKLFF.

The rearrangement joins TRBV2 to TRBJ2-4; 9 nucleotides line up with TRBD2. After removal of 4 bases from V and 8 bases from J, the junction contained 3 bases not matched to a gene. The CDR3 totals 13 residues. Germline CDR1 SNHLY, CDR2 FYNNEI. CDR3 sequence: CASSVRGGHIQYF. CDR3 coding DNA: TGTGCCAGCAGTGTGCGGGGGGGCCACATTCAGTACTTC.

The rearrangement links TRBV29-1 to TRBJ1-4; tentative D call: TRBD1 (5 bases). The CDR3 loop spans 13 amino acids. Trimming stripped 3 bases from V and 4 bases from J, with 9 bases between. Per the germline V gene, CDR1 is SQVTM and CDR2 is ANQGSEA. This CDR3 is CSVDGADNEKLFF. CDR3 nucleotide sequence: TGCAGCGTTGATGGGGCCGATAATGAAAAACTGTTTTTT.

This clone was recorded only once. The chain recombines TRBV3-1 (or the pseudogene TRBV3-2) with TRBJ2-1; tentative D call: TRBD2 (6 bases). This CDR3 has 14 amino acids. CDR1 and CDR2 from the germline V gene are LGHDT and YNNKEL (reference sequence). V was shortened by 3 bases and J by 4 bases, with 10 bases between the two germline ends. The CDR3 here is CASSHLSGYNEQFF. CDR3 bases: TGTGCCAGCAGCCACCTTAGCGGTTACAATGAGCAGTTCTTC.

CDR3 sequence (DNA): TGTGCCAGCAGCCCCACCCCTTCTGTGGTCAATGAGCAGTTCTTC. It codes for CASSPTPSVVNEQFF. V gene TRBV7-2 combines with J gene TRBJ2-1; D call uncertain. The germline V and J ends were trimmed by 5 bases and 6 bases, with 17 bases remaining between them. Germline lookup yields CDR1 SGHTA and CDR2 FQGNSA. CDR3 length: 15 amino acids.